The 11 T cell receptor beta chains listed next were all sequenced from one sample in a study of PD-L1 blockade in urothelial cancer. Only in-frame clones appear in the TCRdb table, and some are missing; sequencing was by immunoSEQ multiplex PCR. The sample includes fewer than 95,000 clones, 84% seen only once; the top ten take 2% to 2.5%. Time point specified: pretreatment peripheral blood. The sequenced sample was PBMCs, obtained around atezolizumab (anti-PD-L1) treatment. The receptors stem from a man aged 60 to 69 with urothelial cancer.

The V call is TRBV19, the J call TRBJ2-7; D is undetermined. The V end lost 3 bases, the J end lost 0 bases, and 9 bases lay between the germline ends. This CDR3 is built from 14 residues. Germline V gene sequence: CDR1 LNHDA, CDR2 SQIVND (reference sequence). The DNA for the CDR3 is TGTGCCAGTAGTATCCAGGCTTTCTCCTACGAGCAGTACTTC. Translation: CASSIQAFSYEQYF.

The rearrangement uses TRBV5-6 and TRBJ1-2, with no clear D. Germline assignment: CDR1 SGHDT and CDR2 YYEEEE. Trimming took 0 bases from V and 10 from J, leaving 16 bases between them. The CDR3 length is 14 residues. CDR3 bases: TGTGCCAGCAGCTTGGCCAAGTTTAGCCATGACTACACCTTC. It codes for CASSLAKFSHDYTF.

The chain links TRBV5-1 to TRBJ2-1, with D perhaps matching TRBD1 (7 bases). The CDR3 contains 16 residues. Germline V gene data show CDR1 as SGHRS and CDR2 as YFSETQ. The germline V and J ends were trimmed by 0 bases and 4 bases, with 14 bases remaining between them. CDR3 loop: CASSLAQGEAYNEQFF. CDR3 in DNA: TGCGCCAGCAGCTTGGCCCAGGGGGAGGCTTACAATGAGCAGTTCTTC.

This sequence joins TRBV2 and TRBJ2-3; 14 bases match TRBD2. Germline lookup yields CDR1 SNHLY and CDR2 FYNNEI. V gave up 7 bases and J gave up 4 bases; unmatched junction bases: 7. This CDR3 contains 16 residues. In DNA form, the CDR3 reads TGTGCCAGCACGCCTGGACTAGCGGGAGGCGCAGATACGCAGTATTTT. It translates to CASTPGLAGGADTQYF.

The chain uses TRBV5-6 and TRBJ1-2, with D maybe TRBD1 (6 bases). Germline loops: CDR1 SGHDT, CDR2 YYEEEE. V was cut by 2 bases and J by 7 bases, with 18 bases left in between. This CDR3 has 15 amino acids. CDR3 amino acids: CASSFRGRSQFGYTF. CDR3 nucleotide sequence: TGTGCCAGCAGCTTCAGGGGAAGGAGTCAGTTTGGCTACACCTTC. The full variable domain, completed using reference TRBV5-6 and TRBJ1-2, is DAGVTQSPTHLIKTRGQQVTLRCSPKSGHDTVSWYQQALGQGPQFIFQYYEEEERQRGNFPDRFSGHQFPNYSSELNVNALLLGDSALYLCASSFRGRSQFGYTFGSGTRLTVV.

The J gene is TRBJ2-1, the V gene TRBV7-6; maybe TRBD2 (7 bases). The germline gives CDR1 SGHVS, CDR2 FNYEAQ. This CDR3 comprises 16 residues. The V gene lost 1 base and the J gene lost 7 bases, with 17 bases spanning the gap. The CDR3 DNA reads TGTGCCAGCAGCTTAGGTCGGGGGGCGGGGAAAAATGAGCAGTTCTTC. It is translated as CASSLGRGAGKNEQFF. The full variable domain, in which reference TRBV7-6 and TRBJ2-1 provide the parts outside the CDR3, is GAGVSQSPRYKVTKRGQDVALRCDPISGHVSLYWYRQALGQGPEFLTYFNYEAQQDKSGLPNDRFSAERPEGSISTLTIQRTEQRDSAMYRCASSLGRGAGKNEQFFGPGTRLTVL.

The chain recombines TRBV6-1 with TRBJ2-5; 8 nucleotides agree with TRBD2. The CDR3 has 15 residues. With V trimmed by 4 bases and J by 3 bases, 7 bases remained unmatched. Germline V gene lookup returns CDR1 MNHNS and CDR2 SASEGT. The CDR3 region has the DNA TGTGCCAGCAGTGGGGCCGGAGCGGGGGAAGAGACCCAGTACTTC. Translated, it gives CASSGAGAGEETQYF.

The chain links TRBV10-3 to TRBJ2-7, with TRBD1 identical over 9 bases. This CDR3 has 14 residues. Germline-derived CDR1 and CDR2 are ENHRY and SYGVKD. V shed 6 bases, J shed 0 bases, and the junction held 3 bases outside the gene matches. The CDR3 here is CAIRAGQGSYEQYF. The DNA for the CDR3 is TGTGCCATCAGAGCGGGACAGGGCTCCTACGAGCAGTACTTC.

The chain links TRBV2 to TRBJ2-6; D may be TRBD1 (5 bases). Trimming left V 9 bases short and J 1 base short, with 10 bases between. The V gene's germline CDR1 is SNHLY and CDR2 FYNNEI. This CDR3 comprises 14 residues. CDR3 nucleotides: TGTGCCAGTTATCCAGGGTCTGGGGCCAACGTCCTGACTTTC. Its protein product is CASYPGSGANVLTF.

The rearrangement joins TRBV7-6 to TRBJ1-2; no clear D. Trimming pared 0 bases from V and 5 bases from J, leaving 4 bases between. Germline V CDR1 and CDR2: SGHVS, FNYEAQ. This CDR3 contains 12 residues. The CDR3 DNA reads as TGTGCCAGCAGCTTAGCCGGGTATGGCTACACCTTC. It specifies CASSLAGYGYTF.

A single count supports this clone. The chain's CDR3 is CASRSMNTGELFF. The CDR3 nucleotides read TGTGCCAGCAGGAGTATGAACACCGGGGAGCTGTTTTTT. The rearrangement joins TRBV27 to TRBJ2-2; unclear D gene. Germline V gene lookup returns CDR1 MNHEY and CDR2 SMNVEV (reference sequence). There are 13 residues in the CDR3. Trimming removed 6 bases at V and 1 base at J, with 6 bases between.